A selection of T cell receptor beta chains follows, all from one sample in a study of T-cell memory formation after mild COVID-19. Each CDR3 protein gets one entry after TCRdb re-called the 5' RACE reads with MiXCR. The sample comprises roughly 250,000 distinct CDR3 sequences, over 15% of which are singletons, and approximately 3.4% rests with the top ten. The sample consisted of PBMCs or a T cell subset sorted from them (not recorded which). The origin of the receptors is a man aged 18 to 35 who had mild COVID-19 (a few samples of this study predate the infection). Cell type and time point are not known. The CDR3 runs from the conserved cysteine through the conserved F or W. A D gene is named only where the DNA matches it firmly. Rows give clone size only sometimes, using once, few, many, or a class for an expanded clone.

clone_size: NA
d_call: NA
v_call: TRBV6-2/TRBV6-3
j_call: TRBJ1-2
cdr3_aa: CASSYGQSYGYTF
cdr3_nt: TGTGCCAGCAGTTACGGACAGAGCTATGGCTACACCTTC

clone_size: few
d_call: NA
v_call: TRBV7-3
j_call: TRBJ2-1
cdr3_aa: CASSSQGGNEQFF
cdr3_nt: TGTGCCAGCAGCTCGCAGGGGGGCAATGAGCAGTTCTTC

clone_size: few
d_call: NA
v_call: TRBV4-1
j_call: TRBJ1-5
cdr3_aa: CASSQEVTGEQPQHF
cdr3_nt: TGCGCCAGCAGCCAAGAGGTGACAGGCGAACAGCCCCAGCATTTT

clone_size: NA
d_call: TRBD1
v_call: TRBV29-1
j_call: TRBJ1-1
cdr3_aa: CSVDHPDRVNTEAFF
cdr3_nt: TGCAGCGTTGATCATCCGGACAGGGTGAACACTGAAGCTTTCTTT

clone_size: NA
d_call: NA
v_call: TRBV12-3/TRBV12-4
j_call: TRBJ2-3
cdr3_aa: CASSLNDPQYF
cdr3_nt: TGTGCCAGCAGCCTTAATGATCCGCAGTATTTT

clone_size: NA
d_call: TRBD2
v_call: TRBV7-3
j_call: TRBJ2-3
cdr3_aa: CASSFSRGGNTQYF
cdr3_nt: TGTGCCAGCAGCTTCAGCCGGGGGGGAAATACGCAGTATTTT

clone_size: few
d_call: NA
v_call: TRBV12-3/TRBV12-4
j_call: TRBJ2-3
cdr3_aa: CASSLVQGLVADTQYF
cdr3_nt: TGTGCCAGCAGTTTAGTTCAGGGCCTCGTGGCAGATACGCAGTATTTT

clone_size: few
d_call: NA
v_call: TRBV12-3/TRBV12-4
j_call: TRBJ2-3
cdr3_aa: CASRSDRPSTDTQYF
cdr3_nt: TGTGCCAGCAGGTCGGACAGACCAAGCACAGATACGCAGTATTTT

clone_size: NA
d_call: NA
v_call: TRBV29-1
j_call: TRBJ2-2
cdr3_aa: CSVEDQEGRTGELFF
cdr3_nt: TGCAGCGTTGAAGATCAGGAGGGGAGGACCGGGGAGCTGTTTTTT

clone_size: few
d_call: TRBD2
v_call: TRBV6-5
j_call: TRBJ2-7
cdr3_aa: CASTVSGGGEQYF
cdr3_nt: TGTGCCAGCACAGTCAGCGGGGGGGGAGAGCAGTACTTC

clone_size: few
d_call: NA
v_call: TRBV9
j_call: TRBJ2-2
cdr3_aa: CASSGPPGYTGELFF
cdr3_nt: TGTGCCAGCAGCGGCCCACCAGGGTACACCGGGGAGCTGTTTTTT

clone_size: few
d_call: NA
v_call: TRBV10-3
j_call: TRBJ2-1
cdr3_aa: CAISESTTYNEQFF
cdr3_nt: TGTGCCATCAGTGAGTCAACCACGTACAATGAGCAGTTCTTC

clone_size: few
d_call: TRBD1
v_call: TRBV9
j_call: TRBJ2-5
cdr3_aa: CASSVDRGRGETQYF
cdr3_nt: TGTGCCAGCAGCGTAGACAGGGGGCGCGGGGAGACCCAGTACTTC

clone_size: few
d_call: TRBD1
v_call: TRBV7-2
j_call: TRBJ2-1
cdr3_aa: CASSLTGQGAYNEQFF
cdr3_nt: TGTGCCAGCAGCTTAACCGGACAGGGGGCGTACAATGAGCAGTTCTTC

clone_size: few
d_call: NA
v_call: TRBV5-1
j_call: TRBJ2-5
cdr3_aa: CASSFGAGFQETQYF
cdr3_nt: TGCGCCAGCAGCTTTGGGGCGGGGTTTCAAGAGACCCAGTACTTC

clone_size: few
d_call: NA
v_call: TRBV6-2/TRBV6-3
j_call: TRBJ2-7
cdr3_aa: CASSFPDSRYEQYF
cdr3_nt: TGTGCCAGCAGCTTTCCTGACAGTCGCTACGAGCAGTACTTC

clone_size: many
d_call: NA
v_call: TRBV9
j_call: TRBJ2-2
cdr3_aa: CASSENTGELFF
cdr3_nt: TGTGCCAGCAGCGAAAACACCGGGGAGCTGTTTTTT

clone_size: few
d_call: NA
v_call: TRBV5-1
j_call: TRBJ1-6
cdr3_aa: CASSRLGTKNSPLHF
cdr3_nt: TGCGCCAGCAGCCGGCTCGGGACAAAGAATTCACCCCTCCACTTT

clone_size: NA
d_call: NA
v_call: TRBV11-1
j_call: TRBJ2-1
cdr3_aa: CASSFLGYNEQFF
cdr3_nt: TGTGCCAGCAGCTTTCTGGGGTACAATGAGCAGTTCTTC

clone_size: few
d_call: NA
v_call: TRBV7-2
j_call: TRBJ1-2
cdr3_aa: CASSLAIQSNYGYTF
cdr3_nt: TGTGCCAGCAGCTTAGCTATCCAATCTAACTATGGCTACACCTTC

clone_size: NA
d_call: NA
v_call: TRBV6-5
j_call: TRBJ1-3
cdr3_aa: CASSRNRRGFGNTIYF
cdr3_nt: TGTGCCAGCAGCCGAAACCGTAGGGGGTTTGGAAACACCATATATTTT

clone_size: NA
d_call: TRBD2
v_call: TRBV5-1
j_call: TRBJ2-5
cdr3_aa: CASSLGGSGEETQYF
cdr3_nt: TGCGCCAGCAGCTTGGGGGGTAGCGGGGAAGAGACCCAGTACTTC

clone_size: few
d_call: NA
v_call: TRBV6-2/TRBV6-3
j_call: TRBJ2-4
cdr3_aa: CASSLTDSPDIQYF
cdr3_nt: TGTGCCAGCAGTCTGACTGACTCTCCTGACATTCAGTACTTC

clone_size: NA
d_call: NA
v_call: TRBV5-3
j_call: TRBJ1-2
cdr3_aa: CARTGPRAYGYTF
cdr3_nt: TGTGCCAGAACCGGGCCCCGCGCCTATGGCTACACCTTC

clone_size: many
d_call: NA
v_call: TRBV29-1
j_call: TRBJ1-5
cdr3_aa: CSVKDFNQPQHF
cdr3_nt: TGCAGCGTCAAAGATTTCAATCAGCCCCAGCATTTT

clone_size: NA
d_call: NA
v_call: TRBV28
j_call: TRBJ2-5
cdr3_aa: CATQLATETQYF
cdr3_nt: TGTGCCACCCAGCTAGCGACGGAGACCCAGTACTTC

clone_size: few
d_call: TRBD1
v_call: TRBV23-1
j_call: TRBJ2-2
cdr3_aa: CAGNSGDRGLLFVGELFF
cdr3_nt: TGCGCCGGAAACTCCGGGGACAGGGGGTTACTTTTTGTCGGGGAGCTGTTTTTT

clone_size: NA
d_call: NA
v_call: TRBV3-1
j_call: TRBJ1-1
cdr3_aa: CASSQVPFGAFF
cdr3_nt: TGTGCCAGCAGCCAAGTGCCGTTCGGGGCTTTCTTT

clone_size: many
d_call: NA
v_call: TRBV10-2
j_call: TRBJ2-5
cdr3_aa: CASSGDSRETQYF
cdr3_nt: TGCGCCAGCAGTGGGGACTCGCGAGAGACCCAGTACTTC

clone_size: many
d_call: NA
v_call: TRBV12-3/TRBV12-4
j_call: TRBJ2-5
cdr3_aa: CASSLIAEETQYF
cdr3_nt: TGTGCCAGCAGTCTTATAGCGGAAGAGACCCAGTACTTC

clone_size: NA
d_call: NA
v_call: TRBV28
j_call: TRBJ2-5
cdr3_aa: CASRGTGKETQYF
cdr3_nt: TGTGCCAGCAGGGGTACAGGGAAAGAGACCCAGTACTTC

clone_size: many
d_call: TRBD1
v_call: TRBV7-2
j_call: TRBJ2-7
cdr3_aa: CASSLVGTGAYEQYF
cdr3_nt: TGTGCCAGCAGCTTAGTTGGGACAGGGGCCTACGAGCAGTACTTC

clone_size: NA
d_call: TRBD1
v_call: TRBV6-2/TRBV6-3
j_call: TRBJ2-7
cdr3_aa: CASSPRQGLFYEQYF
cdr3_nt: TGTGCCAGCAGTCCCCGACAGGGCCTATTCTACGAGCAGTACTTC

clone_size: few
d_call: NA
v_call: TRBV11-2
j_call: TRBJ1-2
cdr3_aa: CASSAAGDGGIYGYTF
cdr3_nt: TGTGCCAGCAGCGCAGCAGGGGACGGCGGGATCTATGGCTACACCTTC

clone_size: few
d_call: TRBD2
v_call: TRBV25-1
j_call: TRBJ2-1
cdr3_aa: CASSATSGGQYNEQFF
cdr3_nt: TGTGCCAGCAGTGCCACAAGCGGGGGCCAATACAATGAGCAGTTCTTC

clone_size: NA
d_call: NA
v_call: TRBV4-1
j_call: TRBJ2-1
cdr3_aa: CASSLQGGGPYNEQFF
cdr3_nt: TGCGCCAGCAGCCTACAGGGCGGGGGCCCCTACAATGAGCAGTTCTTC

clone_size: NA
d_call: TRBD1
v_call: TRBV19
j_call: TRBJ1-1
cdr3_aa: CASQRQGPGNTEAFF
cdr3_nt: TGTGCCAGCCAGAGACAGGGACCGGGAAACACTGAAGCTTTCTTT

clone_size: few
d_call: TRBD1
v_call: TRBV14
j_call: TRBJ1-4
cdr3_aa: CASSDRSGGSNEKLFF
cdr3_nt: TGTGCCAGCAGCGACAGATCAGGGGGATCAAATGAAAAACTGTTTTTT

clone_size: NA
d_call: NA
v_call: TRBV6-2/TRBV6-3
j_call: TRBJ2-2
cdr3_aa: CASNTISGELFF
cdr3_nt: TGTGCCAGCAATACAATTAGCGGGGAGCTGTTTTTT

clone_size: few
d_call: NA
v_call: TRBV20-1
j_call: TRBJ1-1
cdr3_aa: CSAREGGGRYTEAFF
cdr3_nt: TGCAGTGCTAGAGAGGGGGGAGGGAGATACACTGAAGCTTTCTTT

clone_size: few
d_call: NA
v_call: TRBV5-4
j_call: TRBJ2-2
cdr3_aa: CASSQGGGLNAGELFF
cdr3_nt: TGTGCCAGCAGCCAGGGGGGAGGTTTGAACGCCGGGGAGCTGTTTTTT

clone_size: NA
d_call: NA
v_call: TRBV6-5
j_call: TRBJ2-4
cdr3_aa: CASSSESTGLGIQYF
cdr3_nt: TGTGCCAGCAGTAGCGAGAGTACGGGTTTGGGCATTCAGTACTTC

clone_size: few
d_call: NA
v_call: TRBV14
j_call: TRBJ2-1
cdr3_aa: CASSPSDNEQFF
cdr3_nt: TGTGCCAGCAGCCCTTCGGACAATGAGCAGTTCTTC

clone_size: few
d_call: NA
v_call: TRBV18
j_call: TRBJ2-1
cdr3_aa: CASSPPARSSYNEQFF
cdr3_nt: TGTGCCAGCTCACCACCCGCACGGAGCTCCTACAATGAGCAGTTCTTC

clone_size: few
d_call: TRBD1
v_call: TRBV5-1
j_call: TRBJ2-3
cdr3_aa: CASSLGQGIDTQYF
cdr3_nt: TGCGCCAGCAGCTTGGGACAGGGCATAGATACGCAGTATTTT

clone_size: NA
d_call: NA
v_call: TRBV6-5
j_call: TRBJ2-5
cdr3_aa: CASSWRGETQYF
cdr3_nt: TGTGCCAGCAGTTGGCGCGGAGAGACCCAGTACTTC

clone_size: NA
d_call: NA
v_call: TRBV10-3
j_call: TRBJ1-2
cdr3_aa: CAISDASYGYTF
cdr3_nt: TGTGCCATCAGTGACGCTTCCTATGGCTACACCTTC

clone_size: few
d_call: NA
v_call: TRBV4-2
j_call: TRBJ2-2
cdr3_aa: CASSRSPGQGTGELFF
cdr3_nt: TGTGCCAGCAGCCGCTCCCCGGGGCAGGGAACCGGGGAGCTGTTTTTT

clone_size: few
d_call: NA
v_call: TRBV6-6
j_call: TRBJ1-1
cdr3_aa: CASSYYVKRTEAFF
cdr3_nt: TGTGCCAGCAGTTATTATGTGAAGAGGACTGAAGCTTTCTTT

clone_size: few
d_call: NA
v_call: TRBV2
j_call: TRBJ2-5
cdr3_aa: CASSEVSQETQYF
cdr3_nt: TGTGCCAGCAGTGAAGTTTCTCAAGAGACCCAGTACTTC

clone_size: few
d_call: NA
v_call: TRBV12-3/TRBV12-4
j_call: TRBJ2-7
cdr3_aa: CASSPETGIYEQYF
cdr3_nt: TGTGCCAGCAGTCCGGAAACAGGGATCTACGAGCAGTACTTC

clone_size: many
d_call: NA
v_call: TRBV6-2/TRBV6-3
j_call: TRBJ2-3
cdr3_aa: CASSPRRGASTDTQYF
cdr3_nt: TGTGCCAGCAGTCCCAGGAGGGGCGCGAGCACAGATACGCAGTATTTT

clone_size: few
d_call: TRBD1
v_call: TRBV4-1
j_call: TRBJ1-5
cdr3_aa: CASSFTGVQPQHF
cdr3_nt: TGCGCCAGCAGCTTTACAGGGGTTCAGCCCCAGCATTTT

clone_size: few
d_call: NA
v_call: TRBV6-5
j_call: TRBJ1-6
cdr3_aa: CASSYRVISPLHF
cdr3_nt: TGTGCCAGCAGTTACAGGGTGATTTCACCCCTCCACTTT

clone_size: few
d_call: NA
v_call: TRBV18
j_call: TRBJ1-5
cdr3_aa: CASSPGFGQPQHF
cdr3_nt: TGTGCCAGCTCACCAGGGTTCGGGCAGCCCCAGCATTTT

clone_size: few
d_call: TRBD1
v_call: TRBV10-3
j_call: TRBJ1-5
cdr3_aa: CAISGTGPQPQHF
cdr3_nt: TGTGCCATCAGTGGGACAGGGCCTCAGCCCCAGCATTTT

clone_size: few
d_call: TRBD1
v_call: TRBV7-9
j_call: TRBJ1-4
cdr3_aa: CASSSRTGGREEKLFF
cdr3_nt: TGTGCCAGCAGCTCGAGGACAGGGGGCAGGGAAGAAAAACTGTTTTTT

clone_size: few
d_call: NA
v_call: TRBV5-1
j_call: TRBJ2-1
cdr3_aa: CASSQTLGPANEQFF
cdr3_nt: TGCGCCAGCAGCCAGACCCTGGGCCCCGCAAATGAGCAGTTCTTC

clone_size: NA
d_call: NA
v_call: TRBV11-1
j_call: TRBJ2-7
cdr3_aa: CASSSISRTAVYF
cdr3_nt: TGTGCCAGCAGCTCAATCTCCCGGACAGCAGTCTACTTC

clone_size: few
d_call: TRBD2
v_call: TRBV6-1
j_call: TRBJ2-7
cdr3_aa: CASVLAGGLYEQYF
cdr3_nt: TGTGCCAGCGTATTAGCGGGGGGCCTCTACGAGCAGTACTTC